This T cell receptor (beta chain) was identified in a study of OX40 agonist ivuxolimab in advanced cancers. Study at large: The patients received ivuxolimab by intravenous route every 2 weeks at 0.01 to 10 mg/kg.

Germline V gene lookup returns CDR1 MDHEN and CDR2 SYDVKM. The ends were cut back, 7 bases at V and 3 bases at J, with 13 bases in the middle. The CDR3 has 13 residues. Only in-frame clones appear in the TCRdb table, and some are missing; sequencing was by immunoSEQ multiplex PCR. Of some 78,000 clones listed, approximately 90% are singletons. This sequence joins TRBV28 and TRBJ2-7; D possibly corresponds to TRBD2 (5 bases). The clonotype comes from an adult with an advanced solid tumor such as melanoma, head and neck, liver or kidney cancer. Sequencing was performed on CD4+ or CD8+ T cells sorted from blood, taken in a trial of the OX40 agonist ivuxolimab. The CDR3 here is CASTIPGYYEQYF. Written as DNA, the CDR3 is TGTGCCAGCACCATTCCGGGGTACTACGAGCAGTACTTC.